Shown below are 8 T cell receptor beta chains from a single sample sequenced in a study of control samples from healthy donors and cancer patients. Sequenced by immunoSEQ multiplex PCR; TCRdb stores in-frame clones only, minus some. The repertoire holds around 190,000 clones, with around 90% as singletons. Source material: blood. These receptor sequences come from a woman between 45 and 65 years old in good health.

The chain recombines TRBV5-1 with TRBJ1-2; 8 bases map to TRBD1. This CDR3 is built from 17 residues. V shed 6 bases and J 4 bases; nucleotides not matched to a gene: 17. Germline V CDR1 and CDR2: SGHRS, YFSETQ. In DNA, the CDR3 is TGCGCCAGCACCGAAAGCAGGACAGGGTCAATAGGCTATGGCTACACCTTC. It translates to CASTESRTGSIGYGYTF.

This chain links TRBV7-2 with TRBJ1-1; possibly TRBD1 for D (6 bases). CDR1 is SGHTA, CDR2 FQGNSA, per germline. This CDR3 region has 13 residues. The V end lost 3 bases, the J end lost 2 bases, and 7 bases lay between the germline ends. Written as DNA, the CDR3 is TGTGCCAGCAGCTTGGACAGTAACACTGAAGCTTTCTTT. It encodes CASSLDSNTEAFF.

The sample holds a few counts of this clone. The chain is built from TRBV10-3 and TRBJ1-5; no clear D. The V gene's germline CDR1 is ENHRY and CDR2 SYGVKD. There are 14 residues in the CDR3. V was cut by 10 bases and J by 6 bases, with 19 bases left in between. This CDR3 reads CASDQEGSSQPQHF. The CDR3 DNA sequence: TGTGCCAGCGATCAGGAGGGTTCAAGTCAGCCCCAGCATTTT.

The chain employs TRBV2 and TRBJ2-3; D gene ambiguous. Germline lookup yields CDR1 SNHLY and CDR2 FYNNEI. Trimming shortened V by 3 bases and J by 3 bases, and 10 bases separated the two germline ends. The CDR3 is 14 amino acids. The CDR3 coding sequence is TGTGCCAGCAGTGATGGCGGAATAACAGATACGCAGTATTTT. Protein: CASSDGGITDTQYF.

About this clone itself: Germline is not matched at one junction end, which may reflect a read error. The chain's CDR3 is CASSSRAGRDLF. CDR3 nucleotides: TGTGCCAGCAGTTCGCGGGCCGGAAGGGACCTCTTC. The rearrangement links TRBV28 to TRBJ2-1, with D perhaps TRBD1 or TRBD2 (5 bases each). CDR1 MDHEN and CDR2 SYDVKM come from the germline V gene. The CDR3 loop spans 12 amino acids.

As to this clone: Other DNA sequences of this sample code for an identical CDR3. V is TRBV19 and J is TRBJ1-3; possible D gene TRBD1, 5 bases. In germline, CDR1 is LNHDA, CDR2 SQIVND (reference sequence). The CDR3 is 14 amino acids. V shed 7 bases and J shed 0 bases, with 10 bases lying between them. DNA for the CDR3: TGTGCCAGTACCCGGGGGGGCTCTGGAAACACCATATATTTT. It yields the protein CASTRGGSGNTIYF.

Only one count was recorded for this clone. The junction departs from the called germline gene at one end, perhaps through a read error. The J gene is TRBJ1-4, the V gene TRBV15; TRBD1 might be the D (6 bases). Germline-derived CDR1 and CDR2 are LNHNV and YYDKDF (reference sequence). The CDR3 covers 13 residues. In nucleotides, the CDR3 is TGTGCCACCAGCAGGGATATCGGACAGCCATTTATTTTT. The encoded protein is CATSRDIGQPFIF. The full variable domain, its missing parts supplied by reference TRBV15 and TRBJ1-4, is DAMVIQNPRYQVTQFGKPVTLSCSQTLNHNVMYWYQQKSSQAPKLLFHYYDKDFNNEADTPDNFQSRRPNTSFCFLDIRSPGLGDTAMYLCATSRDIGQPFIFGSGTQLSVL.

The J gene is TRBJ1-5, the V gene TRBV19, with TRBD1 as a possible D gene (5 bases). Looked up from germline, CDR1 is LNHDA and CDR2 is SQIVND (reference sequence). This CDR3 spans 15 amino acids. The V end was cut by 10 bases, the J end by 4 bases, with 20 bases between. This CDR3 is CATQTTGGGNQPQHF. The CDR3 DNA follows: TGTGCCACCCAAACCACGGGGGGAGGGAATCAGCCCCAGCATTTT.